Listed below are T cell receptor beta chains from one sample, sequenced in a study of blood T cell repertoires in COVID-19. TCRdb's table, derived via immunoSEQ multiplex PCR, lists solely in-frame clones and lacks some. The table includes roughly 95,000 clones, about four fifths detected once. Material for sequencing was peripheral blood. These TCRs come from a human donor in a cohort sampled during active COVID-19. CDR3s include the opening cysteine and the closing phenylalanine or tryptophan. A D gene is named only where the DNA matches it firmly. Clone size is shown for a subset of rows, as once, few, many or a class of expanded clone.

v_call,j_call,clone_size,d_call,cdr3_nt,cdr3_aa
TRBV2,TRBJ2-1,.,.,TGTGCCAGCCGAGAGAGGTCCGGGATAGGTGGCAATGAGCAGTTCTTC,CASRERSGIGGNEQFF
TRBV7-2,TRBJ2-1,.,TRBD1,TGTGCCAGCAGCTTTACAGGGGGCTCCTACAATGAGCAGTTCTTC,CASSFTGGSYNEQFF
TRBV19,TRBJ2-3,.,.,TGTGCCAGTAGATCCCAGGGAAGCACAGATACGCAGTATTTT,CASRSQGSTDTQYF
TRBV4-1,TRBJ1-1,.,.,TGCGCCAGCAGCCAAGATCTCTTTCGGAACACTGAAGCTTTCTTT,CASSQDLFRNTEAFF
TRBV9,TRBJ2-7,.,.,TGTGCCAGCAGCGCTTTAGGTGCGACAAACTTTTACGAGCAGTACTTC,CASSALGATNFYEQYF
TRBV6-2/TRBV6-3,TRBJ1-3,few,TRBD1,TGTGCCAGCAGTTACACCGGACAGGGACGGGCAAACACCATATATTTT,CASSYTGQGRANTIYF
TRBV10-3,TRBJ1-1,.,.,TGTGCCATCAGAGCGACAGAGACTAACACTGAAGCTTTCTTT,CAIRATETNTEAFF
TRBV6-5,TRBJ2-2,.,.,TGTGCCAGCGGGAAAACAGGGTTGAACACCGGGGAGCTGTTTTTT,CASGKTGLNTGELFF
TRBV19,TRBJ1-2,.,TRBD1,TGTGCCAGTAGTACGTTACAGGGGGAGAACTATGGCTACACCTTC,CASSTLQGENYGYTF
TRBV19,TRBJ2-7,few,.,TGTGCCAGTAGCTTTGGAGGACAGCTCTCCTACGAGCAGTACTTC,CASSFGGQLSYEQYF
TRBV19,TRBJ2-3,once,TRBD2,TGTGCCAGTAGTATTGTGGCTAGCGGGCCTCCCACAGATACGCAGTATTTT,CASSIVASGPPTDTQYF
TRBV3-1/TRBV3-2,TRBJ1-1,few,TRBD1,TGTGCCAGCAGCTCGCGACAGGGCACTGAAGCTTTCTTT,CASSSRQGTEAFF
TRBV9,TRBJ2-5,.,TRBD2,TGTGCCAGCAGCACATCGACTAGCGGGGGGGCGCAGACCCAGTACTTC,CASSTSTSGGAQTQYF
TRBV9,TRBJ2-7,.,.,TGTGCCAGCTTTACCGGGACATCCTATATCGAGCAGTACTTC,CASFTGTSYIEQYF
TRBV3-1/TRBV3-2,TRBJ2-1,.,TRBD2,TGTGCCAGCAGCCTCCGGACTAGCTCGATATGGAATGAGCAGTTCTTC,CASSLRTSSIWNEQFF
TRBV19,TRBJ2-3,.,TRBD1,TGTGCCAGTAGTATTACGGGACAGGGGGCAGGTACGCAGTATTTT,CASSITGQGAGTQYF
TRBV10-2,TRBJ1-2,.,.,TGCGCCAGCAGTGGGAAGGCAGCAGGCCCTGGCTACACCTTC,CASSGKAAGPGYTF
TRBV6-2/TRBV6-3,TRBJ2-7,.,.,TGTGCCAGCAGCCGAGACAGCTACGAGCAGTACTTC,CASSRDSYEQYF
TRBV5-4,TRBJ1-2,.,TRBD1,TGTGCCAGCAGCTTGGCCGTCAGGGGGTTTTTTAACTATGGCTACACCTTC,CASSLAVRGFFNYGYTF
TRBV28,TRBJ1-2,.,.,TGTGCCAGCACCCCGGGGGGAAACTATGGCTACACCTTC,CASTPGGNYGYTF
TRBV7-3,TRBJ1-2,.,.,TGTGCCAGCAGCTCAGAGGGACTTTATGGCTACACCTTC,CASSSEGLYGYTF
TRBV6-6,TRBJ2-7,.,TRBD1,TGTGCCAGCAGTACCGGGACAGGGGTCTACGAGCAGTACTTC,CASSTGTGVYEQYF
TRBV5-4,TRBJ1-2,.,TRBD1,TGTGCCAGCAGCCGTGGGGGGACAGGGAACTATGGCTACACCTTC,CASSRGGTGNYGYTF
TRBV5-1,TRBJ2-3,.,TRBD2,TGCGCCAGCAGAGGCGGGGGGGCGGGGACAGATACGCAGTATTTT,CASRGGGAGTDTQYF
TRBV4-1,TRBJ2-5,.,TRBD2,TGCGCCAGCAGCCTAAGCGGGGGGACTGAGACCCAGTACTTC,CASSLSGGTETQYF
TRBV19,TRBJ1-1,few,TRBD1,TGTGCCAGTAAGTACGTCCAGGGGGCGGGACGAACTGAAGCTTTCTTT,CASKYVQGAGRTEAFF
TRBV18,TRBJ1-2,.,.,TGTGCCAGCTCCCTCTTAGAGGGCACCGCTAACTATGGCTACACCTTC,CASSLLEGTANYGYTF
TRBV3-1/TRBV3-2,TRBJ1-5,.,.,TGTGCCAGCAGCCAACTCGACAGTAGCAATCAGCCCCAGCATTTT,CASSQLDSSNQPQHF
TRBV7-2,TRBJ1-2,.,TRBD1,TGTGCCAGCAGCGCCCGGGACAGGGCTAACTATGGCTACACCTTC,CASSARDRANYGYTF
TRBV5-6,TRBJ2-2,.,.,TGTGCCAGCAGCTTGGGTTTGGCAGCGAACACCGGGGAGCTGTTTTTT,CASSLGLAANTGELFF
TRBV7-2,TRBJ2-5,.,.,TGTGCCAGCAGCTCAGGGGCTGGGCGGGAGACCCAGTACTTC,CASSSGAGRETQYF
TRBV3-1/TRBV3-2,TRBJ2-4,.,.,TGTGCCAGCAGCACCGCTGAGGGAAACATTCAGTACTTC,CASSTAEGNIQYF